Presented here are 28 T cell receptor beta chains from one specimen sequenced in a study of cytomegalovirus exposure and HLA in healthy donors. Vbeta (60) and Jbeta (13) primers were used in the PCR. Here immunoSEQ multiplex PCR was the method, and the copy in TCRdb shows in-frame clones only, minus some. The sample lists 150,000 or so clones; around 75% were seen once. The specimen sequenced was PBMCs. All receptors come from a man aged 25-45 years in good health and CMV-seropositive.

This chain uses TRBV7-9 with TRBJ2-3, with D possibly TRBD2 on 6 matching bases. The CDR3 extends over 13 amino acids. V was pared by 5 bases and J by 3 bases, with 9 bases between. From germline, CDR1 is SEHNR and CDR2 FQNEAQ (reference sequence). CDR3 sequence (DNA): TGTGCCAGCAGCCAGGCGGGGACAGATACGCAGTATTTT. Amino acids: CASSQAGTDTQYF.

This clone has a single count. The chain recombines TRBV7-9 with TRBJ2-5; 7 positions agree with TRBD1. The CDR3 consists of 13 residues. After removal of 7 bases from V and 2 bases from J, the junction contained 4 bases not matched to a gene. The germline CDR1 and CDR2 sequences are SEHNR and FQNEAQ (reference sequence). CDR3 region: CASTLQGQETQYF. The DNA of the CDR3 is TGTGCCAGCACCCTACAGGGGCAAGAGACCCAGTACTTC.

This clone showed up just a few times. The V call is TRBV2, the J call TRBJ2-7; D is perhaps TRBD1 (6 bases). The CDR3 totals 16 residues. Germline CDR1 and CDR2: SNHLY and FYNNEI. Trimming pared 5 bases from V and 0 bases from J, leaving 17 bases between. The CDR3 loop is CASSSPGHQSSYEQYF. As DNA, the CDR3 is TGTGCCAGCAGTTCCCCGGGACACCAGAGCTCCTACGAGCAGTACTTC.

The chain joins TRBV5-1 to TRBJ2-2; D remains unclear. V lost 4 bases and J lost 6, with 13 bases in between. Looked up from germline, CDR1 is SGHRS and CDR2 is YFSETQ. This CDR3 spans 14 amino acids. The CDR3 DNA reads as TGCGCCAGCAGCAACGCGGCATACGCCGGGGAGCTGTTTTTT. Translating gives CASSNAAYAGELFF. The entire variable domain, with the rest obtained from reference TRBV5-1 and TRBJ2-2, is as follows: KAGVTQTPRYLIKTRGQQVTLSCSPISGHRSVSWYQQTPGQGLQFLFEYFSETQRNKGNFPGRFSGRQFSNSRSEMNVSTLELGDSALYLCASSNAAYAGELFFGEGSRLTVL.

This clone has a single count. V is TRBV4-3 and J is TRBJ2-2; TRBD2 aligns across 9 bases. Trimming at V came to 0 bases and at J to 2 bases, leaving 16 bases not matched to a gene. The CDR3 sequence is 21 residues long. CDR1 is LGHNA, CDR2 YSLEER, per germline. For the CDR3, the DNA is TGCGCCAGCAGCCAAGATGGCGGGCTAGCGGGAAAGATTTCAAACACCGGGGAGCTGTTTTTT. Residues: CASSQDGGLAGKISNTGELFF.

The chain links TRBV7-6 to TRBJ2-5; D is possibly TRBD1 (6 bases). The CDR3 contains 15 residues. V lost 4 bases, J lost 4 bases, and 16 bases lay in between. Per the germline V gene, CDR1 is SGHVS and CDR2 is FNYEAQ. The CDR3 region is CASSSRGGWGETQYF. The DNA for the CDR3 is TGTGCCAGCAGCTCGAGAGGGGGATGGGGAGAGACCCAGTACTTC.

The table lists this clone with a few counts. The chain has TRBV19 and TRBJ2-5; maybe TRBD2 (6 bases). The J call is in doubt because the DNA end fits TRBJ2-7 better. CDR1 is LNHDA and CDR2 is SQIVND in the germline V gene (reference sequence). The CDR3 is 14 residues long. CDR3 residues: CASSITGRGSEQYF. The CDR3 coding sequence is TGTGCCAGTAGTATAACCGGTCGGGGGAGCGAGCAGTACTTC.

The chain recombines TRBV10-3 with TRBJ2-2, with D perhaps matching TRBD2 (5 bases). There are 15 residues in the CDR3. Germline lookup yields CDR1 ENHRY and CDR2 SYGVKD. The V gene lost 4 bases and the J gene lost 3 bases, with 12 bases spanning the gap. The CDR3: CAISAGGDDTGELFF. The CDR3 DNA sequence: TGTGCCATCAGTGCCGGAGGAGATGACACCGGGGAGCTGTTTTTT.

V and J are TRBV7-9 and TRBJ2-2; D unresolved. The germline V and J ends were trimmed by 3 bases and 1 base, with 3 bases remaining between them. The CDR3 loop spans 13 amino acids. The germline CDR1 and CDR2 sequences are SEHNR and FQNEAQ (reference sequence). The CDR3 nucleotides read TGTGCCAGCAGCTTCATGAACACCGGGGAGCTGTTTTTT. Amino acid sequence: CASSFMNTGELFF.

The V and J genes are TRBV6-1 and TRBJ1-2; 9 nucleotides line up with TRBD1. Germline-derived CDR1 and CDR2 are MNHNS and SASEGT. This CDR3 has 15 amino acids. J lost 7 bases, V lost 4 bases, and 10 bases had no gene match. CDR3 sequence reads: CASSGDRAKVSGYTF. CDR3 coding DNA: TGTGCCAGCAGTGGGGACAGGGCAAAAGTTTCTGGCTACACCTTC.

This clone occurred once. The chain recombines TRBV28 with TRBJ1-1; D uncertain. Trimming removed 3 bases at V and 1 base at J, with 6 bases between. The germline gives CDR1 MDHEN, CDR2 SYDVKM. The CDR3 is 13 amino acids. The CDR3 region has the DNA TGTGCCAGCAGTTTCAACAGGAACACTGAAGCTTTCTTT. As protein: CASSFNRNTEAFF.

This chain links TRBV7-2 with TRBJ2-3; 11 nucleotides align to TRBD1. The CDR3 contains 12 residues. V shed 5 bases, J shed 13 bases, and the junction held 5 bases outside the gene matches. CDR1 and CDR2 from the germline V gene are SGHTA and FQGNSA. CDR3 in DNA: TGTGCCAGCAGCCTCCGGGACAGGGGGGAGTATTTT. Its translation: CASSLRDRGEYF.

The chain employs TRBV30 and TRBJ2-1, with a possible D match to TRBD2 (5 bases). The CDR3 is made up of 15 amino acids. CDR1 GTSNPN and CDR2 SVGIG come from the germline V gene (reference sequence). Trimming left V 1 base short and J 0 bases short, with 10 bases between. Here the CDR3 DNA reads TGTGCCTGGAGTGCCGGGATCAGCTCCTACAATGAGCAGTTCTTC. This gives the protein CAWSAGISSYNEQFF. The full variable domain, with the rest looked up from reference TRBV30 and TRBJ2-1, is SQTIHQWPATLVQPVGSPLSLECTVEGTSNPNLYWYRQAAGRGLQLLFYSVGIGQISSEVPQNLSASRPQDRQFILSSKKLLLSDSGFYLCAWSAGISSYNEQFFGPGTRLTVL.

The chain employs TRBV13 and TRBJ2-3; 12 bases align to TRBD2. The CDR3 is made up of 16 amino acids. The trim removed 5 bases at V and 4 bases at J, leaving 7 bases unmatched. CDR1 is PRHDT and CDR2 is FYEKMQ in the germline V gene (reference sequence). CDR3 DNA: TGTGCCAGCAGCCTCGATACTAGCGGGGGGCCAGATACGCAGTATTTT. Translating it yields CASSLDTSGGPDTQYF.

This CDR3 is CASSAIPGQGDYGYTF. The CDR3 region has the DNA TGTGCCAGCAGCGCTATACCGGGACAGGGTGACTATGGCTACACCTTC. The chain uses TRBV9 and TRBJ1-2; the match to TRBD1 covers 9 bases. Germline V gene data show CDR1 as SGDLS and CDR2 as YYNGEE. V lost 3 bases to trimming and J lost 3 bases; unmatched junction nucleotides: 9. The CDR3 totals 16 residues. Variable domain in full (rest from reference TRBV9 and TRBJ1-2): DSGVTQTPKHLITATGQRVTLRCSPRSGDLSVYWYQQSLDQGLQFLIQYYNGEERAKGNILERFSAQQFPDLHSELNLSSLELGDSALYFCASSAIPGQGDYGYTFGSGTRLTVV.

The chain employs TRBV18 and TRBJ1-1; 7 positions agree with TRBD1. In germline, CDR1 is KGHSH, CDR2 LQKENI. This CDR3 has 16 residues. Trimming cost V 2 bases and J 4 bases; bases outside gene matches: 10. The chain's CDR3 is CASSPSIGGVGTEAFF. The CDR3 DNA reads as TGTGCCAGCTCACCATCGATAGGGGGCGTAGGCACTGAAGCTTTCTTT.

This clone has a handful of counts. The chain joins TRBV13 to TRBJ2-5; 9 bases agree with TRBD2. Germline loops: CDR1 PRHDT, CDR2 FYEKMQ (reference sequence). V was clipped by 5 bases and J by 5 bases; unmatched bases: 12. CDR3 length equals 16 residues. CDR3: CASSLTGLAYKETQYF. CDR3 nucleotide sequence: TGTGCCAGCAGCCTAACCGGACTAGCGTATAAGGAGACCCAGTACTTC. Drawing the rest from reference TRBV13 and TRBJ2-5, the complete variable domain is AAGVIQSPRHLIKEKRETATLKCYPIPRHDTVYWYQQGPGQDPQFLISFYEKMQSDKGSIPDRFSAQQFSDYHSELNMSSLELGDSALYFCASSLTGLAYKETQYFGPGTRLLVL.

The sample holds one count of this clone. V is TRBV7-2 and J is TRBJ1-1; D possibly corresponds to TRBD1 (5 bases). This CDR3 comprises 16 residues. Germline CDR1 is SGHTA and CDR2 is FQGNSA. V dropped 4 bases and J dropped 1 base, with 16 bases sitting between them. The CDR3 DNA reads TGTGCCAGCAGCTCGGGCTCAGTCGGGGGGAACACTGAAGCTTTCTTT. This encodes CASSSGSVGGNTEAFF.

This chain connects TRBV5-6 to TRBJ2-3; the match to TRBD1 covers 8 bases. Germline lookup yields CDR1 SGHDT and CDR2 YYEEEE. This CDR3 is 15 amino acids long. V dropped 2 bases and J dropped 6; count of bases not matched to a gene: 8. The CDR3 sequence is CASSLQGVIWDTQYF. CDR3 nucleotides: TGTGCCAGCAGCTTACAGGGGGTGATTTGGGATACGCAGTATTTT.

This sequence joins TRBV7-9 and TRBJ2-3; TRBD2 agrees at 7 bases. Germline V lookup: CDR1 SEHNR, CDR2 FQNEAQ (reference sequence). The V gene end was trimmed by 2 bases and the J gene end by 3 bases; junction bases not matched to a gene: 8. The length of the CDR3 is 16 residues. The CDR3 DNA reads TGTGCCAGCAGCTTACGTAGCCAAGCGGGGACAGATACGCAGTATTTT. Protein product: CASSLRSQAGTDTQYF. Full variable domain (missing parts from reference TRBV7-9 and TRBJ2-3): DTGVSQNPRHKITKRGQNVTFRCDPISEHNRLYWYRQTLGQGPEFLTYFQNEAQLEKSRLLSDRFSAERPKGSFSTLEIQRTEQGDSAMYLCASSLRSQAGTDTQYFGPGTRLTVL.

V is TRBV6-5 and J is TRBJ2-3; 8 bases agree with TRBD2. V shed 6 bases, J shed 1 base, and the junction held 6 bases outside the gene matches. CDR1 MNHEY and CDR2 SVGAGI come from the germline V gene. The CDR3 spans 15 residues. Here the CDR3 reads CASRRRGGGTDTQYF. The CDR3 DNA follows: TGTGCCAGCAGACGACGGGGGGGCGGCACAGATACGCAGTATTTT.

This clone was seen a single time. The chain carries TRBV7-8 and TRBJ2-3, with 8 bases matching TRBD2. The CDR3 length is 16 residues. CDR1 is SGHVS, CDR2 FQNEAQ, per germline. V lost 3 bases to trimming and J lost 5 bases; unmatched junction nucleotides: 10. The CDR3 DNA reads TGTGCCAGCAGCTTGGCGAGGAGCGGGAGAGGAGATACGCAGTATTTT. Its protein product is CASSLARSGRGDTQYF.

The J gene is TRBJ2-1, the V gene TRBV5-1; D possibly corresponds to TRBD1 (6 bases). V lost 2 bases, J lost 3 bases, and 15 bases lay in between. Germline values: CDR1 SGHRS, CDR2 YFSETQ. The CDR3 is 16 residues long. CDR3 amino acids: CASSFTGLLDYNEQFF. Written as DNA, the CDR3 is TGCGCCAGCAGCTTTACAGGGCTTCTAGACTACAATGAGCAGTTCTTC.

The J gene is TRBJ1-2, the V gene TRBV14, with a weak D call TRBD1 (5 bases). CDR3 size: 15 residues. CDR1 SGHDN and CDR2 FVKESK come from the germline V gene. The V and J ends lost 1 base and 2 bases respectively, with 11 bases between them. DNA of the CDR3: TGTGCCAGCAGCCAAGGGATGGGGCGCAACTATGGCTACACCTTC. Protein: CASSQGMGRNYGYTF.

The J gene is TRBJ1-1, the V gene TRBV9; D remains unclear. Deletions cut 7 bases from V and 1 base from J, with 14 bases between. Germline V gene sequence: CDR1 SGDLS, CDR2 YYNGEE. The CDR3 covers 14 residues. CDR3 loop: CASEGIRGNTEAFF. CDR3 DNA sequence: TGTGCCAGCGAGGGTATCCGGGGGAACACTGAAGCTTTCTTT. The complete variable domain, with remaining parts taken from reference TRBV9 and TRBJ1-1, reads DSGVTQTPKHLITATGQRVTLRCSPRSGDLSVYWYQQSLDQGLQFLIQYYNGEERAKGNILERFSAQQFPDLHSELNLSSLELGDSALYFCASEGIRGNTEAFFGQGTRLTVV.

The chain uses TRBV5-1 and TRBJ1-3; a weak D match, TRBD1 (6 bases). Germline loops: CDR1 SGHRS, CDR2 YFSETQ. Deletions cut 0 bases from V and 1 base from J, with 8 bases between. The CDR3 totals 15 residues. The CDR3 DNA sequence: TGCGCCAGCAGCTTGGGGACAGCTTCTGGAAACACCATATATTTT. It yields the protein CASSLGTASGNTIYF.

This chain connects TRBV5-4 to TRBJ1-1; D unresolved. This CDR3 is built from 15 residues. CDR1 SGHNT and CDR2 YYREEE come from the germline V gene (reference sequence). Trimming left V 4 bases short and J 0 bases short, with 13 bases between. CDR3 loop: CASSGTAILNTEAFF. The CDR3 nucleotides read TGTGCCAGCAGCGGTACAGCCATCCTGAACACTGAAGCTTTCTTT.

This chain connects TRBV7-2 to TRBJ2-1; TRBD1 matches at 7 bases. The V gene end was trimmed by 4 bases and the J gene end by 8 bases; junction bases not matched to a gene: 5. The CDR3 runs to 13 residues. CDR1 is SGHTA and CDR2 is FQGNSA in the germline V gene. CDR3 region: CASSSTGFDEQFF. The CDR3 DNA reads TGTGCCAGCAGCTCGACAGGGTTCGATGAGCAGTTCTTC.